This T cell receptor beta chain came from a study of neurological immune-mediated disorders. Points from the study as a whole: The expanded clones of different subjects shared no CDR3 amino acid sequences (suggesting private repertoires in all groups).

V shed 0 bases and J 7 bases; nucleotides not matched to a gene: 4. The CDR3 is made up of 14 amino acids. Germline V gene data show CDR1 as DFQATT and CDR2 as SNEGSKA (reference sequence). The authors produced cDNA by 5'RACE using 10-nucleotide random UMIs. In TCRdb, the 5' RACE reads were re-called with MiXCR into one record per CDR3 protein. Of 40,000 or so distinct CDR3 sequences in the sample, roughly 2.5% were seen once. This clonotype occurred many times. The antigen is undetermined. The sequenced material came from PBMCs. The clonotype was recovered from a man in his thirties or forties with multiple sclerosis. The genes are TRBV20-1 and TRBJ2-1, with 9 bases lining up with TRBD2. CDR3 in DNA: TGCAGTGCTAGAGATAGCGGGAGATTGAATGAGCAGTTCTTC. The encoded protein is CSARDSGRLNEQFF.